This passage covers 6 T cell receptor beta chains from one sample sequenced in a study of Ad26.COV2.S vaccination and SARS-CoV-2 variants. TCRdb's table, derived via immunoSEQ multiplex PCR, lists solely in-frame clones and lacks some. Seen here are more than 300,000 clones, 88% observed once, and the top ten hold about 6.4%. Documented treatment: about 20 received Ad26.COV2.S at low or high dose, single or two shots; about 5 received placebo; per-sample allocation not given. Specimens were obtained on day 63 following the first vaccine or placebo injection. Source: peripheral blood, taken in a trial of Ad26.COV2.S vaccine versus placebo. The receptors were sampled from a person aged 18-65 years who received the Ad26.COV2.S COVID-19 vaccine or a placebo.

The chain carries TRBV14 and TRBJ2-7, with D possibly matching TRBD1 (5 bases). V lost 2 bases and J 2 bases, leaving 22 bases between the germline ends. The germline gives CDR1 SGHDN, CDR2 FVKESK. The CDR3 totals 18 residues. CDR3 nucleotides: TGTGCCAGCAGCCAAAAAGGCAAAGGGGCGCGCCTAACCTACGAGCAGTACTTC. Translated: CASSQKGKGARLTYEQYF.

The V call is TRBV6-2 or TRBV6-3, the J call TRBJ1-5, with TRBD1 matching over 7 bases. The V gene's germline CDR1 is MNHEY and CDR2 SVGEGT. V shed 6 bases, J shed 4 bases, and the junction held 12 bases outside the gene matches. This CDR3 contains 16 residues. The CDR3 coding sequence is TGTGCCAGCAGCCCCCAGGGAGGGGGCGGGAATCAGCCCCAGCATTTT. It is translated as CASSPQGGGGNQPQHF.

The CDR3 sequence is CASSLLPGAGTDTQYF. The CDR3 coding sequence is TGTGCCAGCAGTTTATTACCTGGGGCAGGTACAGATACGCAGTATTTT. V and J are TRBV27 and TRBJ2-3, with D perhaps matching TRBD1 (5 bases). This CDR3 has 16 residues. From germline, CDR1 is MNHEY and CDR2 SMNVEV (reference sequence). Trimming pared 1 base from V and 3 bases from J, leaving 14 bases between.

The chain combines TRBV6-5 with TRBJ2-2, with no clear D. CDR1 is MNHEY, CDR2 SVGAGI, per germline. The CDR3 runs to 15 residues. Trimming stripped 0 bases from V and 5 bases from J, with 10 bases between. As DNA, the CDR3 is TGTGCCAGCAGTTACTCGGCAGGTCCGACCGGGGAGCTGTTTTTT. Amino acid sequence: CASSYSAGPTGELFF.

This chain joins TRBV19 and TRBJ2-2; unclear D gene. The CDR3 consists of 13 residues. Germline values: CDR1 LNHDA, CDR2 SQIVND (reference sequence). Trimming shortened V by 3 bases and J by 5 bases, and 7 bases separated the two germline ends. In DNA, the CDR3 is TGTGCCAGTAGTATCCAGAGGACCGGGGAGCTGTTTTTT. Amino acid sequence: CASSIQRTGELFF.

The chain carries TRBV19 and TRBJ2-7; D possibly corresponds to TRBD2 (5 bases). Looked up from germline, CDR1 is LNHDA and CDR2 is SQIVND (reference sequence). Trimming pared 3 bases from V and 0 bases from J, leaving 9 bases between. CDR3 size: 14 residues. This CDR3 reads CASSIAGSSYEQYF. CDR3 nucleotide sequence: TGTGCCAGTAGTATCGCGGGCAGCTCCTACGAGCAGTACTTC.